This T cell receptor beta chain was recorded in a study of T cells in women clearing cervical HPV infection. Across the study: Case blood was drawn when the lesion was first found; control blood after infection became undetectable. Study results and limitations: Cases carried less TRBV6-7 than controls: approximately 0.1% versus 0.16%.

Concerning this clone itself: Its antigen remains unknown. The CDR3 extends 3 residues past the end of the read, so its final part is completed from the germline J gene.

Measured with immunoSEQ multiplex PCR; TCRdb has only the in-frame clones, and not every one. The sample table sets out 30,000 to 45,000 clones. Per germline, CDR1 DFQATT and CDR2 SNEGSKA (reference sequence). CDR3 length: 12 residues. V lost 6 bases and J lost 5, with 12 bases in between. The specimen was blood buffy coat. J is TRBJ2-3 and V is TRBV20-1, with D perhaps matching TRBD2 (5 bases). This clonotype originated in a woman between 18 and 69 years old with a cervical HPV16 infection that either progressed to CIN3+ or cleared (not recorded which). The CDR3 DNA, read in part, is TGCAGTGCCCCCGGACGGGGAGATACG. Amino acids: CSAPGRGDT. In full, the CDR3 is CSAPGRGDTQYF.